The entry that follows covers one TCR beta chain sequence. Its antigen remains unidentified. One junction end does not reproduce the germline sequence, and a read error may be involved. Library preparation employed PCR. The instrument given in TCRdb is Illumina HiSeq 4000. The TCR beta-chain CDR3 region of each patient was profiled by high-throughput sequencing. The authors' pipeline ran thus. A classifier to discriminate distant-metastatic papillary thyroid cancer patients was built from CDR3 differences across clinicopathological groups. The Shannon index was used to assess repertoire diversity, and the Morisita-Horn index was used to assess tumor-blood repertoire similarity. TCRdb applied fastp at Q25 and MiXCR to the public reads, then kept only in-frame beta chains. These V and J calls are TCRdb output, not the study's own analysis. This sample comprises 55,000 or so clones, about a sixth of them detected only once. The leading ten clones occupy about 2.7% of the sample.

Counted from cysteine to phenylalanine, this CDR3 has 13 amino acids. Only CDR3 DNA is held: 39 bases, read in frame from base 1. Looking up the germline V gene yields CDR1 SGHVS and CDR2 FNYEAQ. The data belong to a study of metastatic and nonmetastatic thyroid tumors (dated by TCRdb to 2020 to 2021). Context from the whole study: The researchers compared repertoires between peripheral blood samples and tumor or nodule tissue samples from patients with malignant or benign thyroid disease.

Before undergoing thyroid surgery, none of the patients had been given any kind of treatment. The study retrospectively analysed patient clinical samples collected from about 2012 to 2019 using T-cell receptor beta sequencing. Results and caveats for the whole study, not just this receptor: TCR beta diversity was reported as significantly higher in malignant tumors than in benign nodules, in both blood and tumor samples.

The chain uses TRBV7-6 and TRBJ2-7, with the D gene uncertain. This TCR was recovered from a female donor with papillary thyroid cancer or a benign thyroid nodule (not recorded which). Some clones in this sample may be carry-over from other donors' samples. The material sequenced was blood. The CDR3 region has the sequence CASGDPAGYDQYF. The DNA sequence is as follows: TGTGCCAGCGGAGACCCGGCTGGCTACGATCAGTACTTC. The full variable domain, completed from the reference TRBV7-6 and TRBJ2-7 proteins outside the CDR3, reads GAGVSQSPRYKVTKRGQDVALRCDPISGHVSLYWYRQALGQGPEFLTYFNYEAQQDKSGLPNDRFSAERPEGSISTLTIQRTEQRDSAMYRCASGDPAGYDQYFGPGTRLTVT.